A selection of T cell receptor beta chains follows, all from one sample in a study of CD8+ T cells in alopecia areata. Clones were read by immunoSEQ multiplex PCR, and TCRdb kept only the in-frame ones, dropping some. The sample holds roughly 210,000 clones; 43% are singletons and the top ten take about 2.6%. Material: CD4+ T cells sorted from blood, obtained at roughly week 36, from a patient treated with tofacitinib. Source of these receptors: a human donor with alopecia areata. CDR3s include the opening cysteine and the closing phenylalanine or tryptophan. Each record gives: D gene, clone size, V gene, J gene, CDR3 DNA, CDR3 protein. The D gene is left open where the match is weak. Size is omitted from some rows. Given values are once, few, many or a class for expanded clones.

D gene: NA
clone size: NA
V gene: TRBV7-2
J gene: TRBJ1-2
CDR3 DNA: TGTGCCAGCAGCTTAGAATACGGGACACCTAGGGGTGGCTACACCTTC
CDR3 protein: CASSLEYGTPRGGYTF

D gene: TRBD2
clone size: few
V gene: TRBV30
J gene: TRBJ2-2
CDR3 DNA: TGTGCCTGGAGCCGGATAGGTTGGACTAGCGGGAAAGGGGAGCTGTTTTTT
CDR3 protein: CAWSRIGWTSGKGELFF

D gene: NA
clone size: NA
V gene: TRBV18
J gene: TRBJ1-1
CDR3 DNA: TGTGCCAGCTCATTGGGGAATAGGAACACTGAAGCTTTCTTT
CDR3 protein: CASSLGNRNTEAFF

D gene: NA
clone size: NA
V gene: TRBV29-1
J gene: TRBJ1-2
CDR3 DNA: TGCAGCTATGCCCCGGGTACAGGGAGCCTTGCCCCCTATGGCTACACCTTC
CDR3 protein: CSYAPGTGSLAPYGYTF

D gene: NA
clone size: few
V gene: TRBV5-1
J gene: TRBJ2-7
CDR3 DNA: TGCGCCAGCAGCTCCCAGGGGTCCGAGCAGTACTTC
CDR3 protein: CASSSQGSEQYF

D gene: TRBD1
clone size: NA
V gene: TRBV5-1
J gene: TRBJ2-1
CDR3 DNA: TGCGCCAGCAGCTTTGACAGGGTCAATGAGCAGTTCTTC
CDR3 protein: CASSFDRVNEQFF

D gene: NA
clone size: NA
V gene: TRBV15
J gene: TRBJ2-5
CDR3 DNA: TGTGCCACCAGCAGAGAACGAGGGGTGGGCGAGACCCAGTACTTC
CDR3 protein: CATSRERGVGETQYF

D gene: TRBD2
clone size: few
V gene: TRBV11-1
J gene: TRBJ2-1
CDR3 DNA: TGTGCCAGTCGGGAGGATTCCTACAATGAGCAGTTCTTC
CDR3 protein: CASREDSYNEQFF

D gene: TRBD2
clone size: once
V gene: TRBV5-1
J gene: TRBJ2-7
CDR3 DNA: TGCGCCAGCAGTCCTAGCGGGAGGGCCCGACACGAGCAGTACTTC
CDR3 protein: CASSPSGRARHEQYF

D gene: NA
clone size: few
V gene: TRBV28
J gene: TRBJ2-5
CDR3 DNA: TGTGCCAGCAGTCGCCGGGACCTTCCCTCGGGGACCCAGTACTTC
CDR3 protein: CASSRRDLPSGTQYF

D gene: TRBD1
clone size: many
V gene: TRBV7-8
J gene: TRBJ2-4
CDR3 DNA: TGTGCCAGCAGTCACGACAGGGCTAACATTCAGTACTTC
CDR3 protein: CASSHDRANIQYF

D gene: NA
clone size: once
V gene: TRBV6-6
J gene: TRBJ1-2
CDR3 DNA: TGTGCCAGCAGTCCTCAAGCTAACTATGGCTACACCTTC
CDR3 protein: CASSPQANYGYTF

D gene: NA
clone size: NA
V gene: TRBV14
J gene: TRBJ1-2
CDR3 DNA: TGTGCCAGCAGCCAAGAATTGGGACGGAGCTATGGCTACACCTTC
CDR3 protein: CASSQELGRSYGYTF

D gene: TRBD2
clone size: NA
V gene: TRBV29-1
J gene: TRBJ2-7
CDR3 DNA: TGCAGCGTTGTCGGGGGGGGACGCGAGCAGTACTTC
CDR3 protein: CSVVGGGREQYF

D gene: TRBD1
clone size: NA
V gene: TRBV4-1
J gene: TRBJ2-3
CDR3 DNA: TGCGCCAGCAGCCGGACAGGGACTGATACGCAGTATTTT
CDR3 protein: CASSRTGTDTQYF

D gene: TRBD1
clone size: once
V gene: TRBV29-1
J gene: TRBJ2-2
CDR3 DNA: TGCAGCGTTGAAATATCCGGGACAGGAGGCGGGGAGCTGTTTTTT
CDR3 protein: CSVEISGTGGGELFF

D gene: NA
clone size: NA
V gene: TRBV6-5
J gene: TRBJ2-6
CDR3 DNA: TGTGCCAGCAGAACAAGAAACTTTGGGGCCAACGTCCTGACTTTC
CDR3 protein: CASRTRNFGANVLTF

D gene: NA
clone size: NA
V gene: TRBV25-1
J gene: TRBJ2-7
CDR3 DNA: TGTGCCAGCAGTGAATACCCCTACGAGCAGTACTTC
CDR3 protein: CASSEYPYEQYF

D gene: NA
clone size: many
V gene: TRBV28
J gene: TRBJ1-2
CDR3 DNA: TGTGCCAGCAGTTTATCCCCCCGACAGAGCTATGGCTACACCTTC
CDR3 protein: CASSLSPRQSYGYTF

D gene: NA
clone size: NA
V gene: TRBV19
J gene: TRBJ2-7
CDR3 DNA: TGTGCCAGTAGTATCGGAGCTGACTACGAGCAGTACTTC
CDR3 protein: CASSIGADYEQYF

D gene: NA
clone size: NA
V gene: TRBV6-5
J gene: TRBJ2-6
CDR3 DNA: TGTGCCAGCACATCCTCTGGGGCCAACGTCCTGACTTTC
CDR3 protein: CASTSSGANVLTF

D gene: NA
clone size: few
V gene: TRBV7-3
J gene: TRBJ2-1
CDR3 DNA: TGTGCCAGCAGCTTAAGCCGAGATTACAATGAGCAGTTCTTC
CDR3 protein: CASSLSRDYNEQFF

D gene: TRBD2
clone size: NA
V gene: TRBV30
J gene: TRBJ2-7
CDR3 DNA: TGTGCCTGGGGTACTAGCGGCACCTACGAGCAGTACTTC
CDR3 protein: CAWGTSGTYEQYF

D gene: TRBD2
clone size: NA
V gene: TRBV29-1
J gene: TRBJ2-3
CDR3 DNA: TGCAGCGTCCCCGGGACTAGCGGGAGATCTGATACGCAGTATTTT
CDR3 protein: CSVPGTSGRSDTQYF

D gene: NA
clone size: NA
V gene: TRBV6-5
J gene: TRBJ1-2
CDR3 DNA: TGTGCCAGCAGCACACGACAGGCTTATGGCTACACCTTC
CDR3 protein: CASSTRQAYGYTF

D gene: TRBD1
clone size: NA
V gene: TRBV25-1
J gene: TRBJ1-2
CDR3 DNA: TGTGCCAGCAGTGAGCGGGACAGCTATGGCTACACCTTC
CDR3 protein: CASSERDSYGYTF

D gene: TRBD2
clone size: NA
V gene: TRBV25-1
J gene: TRBJ2-5
CDR3 DNA: TGTGCCAGCAGTGAATATAGCGGGGCTCTTCAAGAGACCCAGTACTTC
CDR3 protein: CASSEYSGALQETQYF

D gene: NA
clone size: few
V gene: TRBV7-3
J gene: TRBJ2-1
CDR3 DNA: TGTGCCAGCAGCTCGGGCCCCCCCCCTAATGAGCAGTTCTTC
CDR3 protein: CASSSGPPPNEQFF

D gene: NA
clone size: NA
V gene: TRBV7-6
J gene: TRBJ1-3
CDR3 DNA: TGTGCCAGCAGCTTATTTAAGGGAAACACCATATATTTT
CDR3 protein: CASSLFKGNTIYF

D gene: TRBD1
clone size: NA
V gene: TRBV30
J gene: TRBJ1-2
CDR3 DNA: TGTGCCTGTACGGACAGGGGCTGGGTTAACACCTTC
CDR3 protein: CACTDRGWVNTF